The 15 T cell receptor beta chains listed next were all sequenced from one sample in a study of shared clonotypes between healthy human individuals. Assay: immunoSEQ multiplex PCR; the TCRdb copy retains only in-frame clones and omits some. The table shows about 2 million clones, with approximately 95% occurring only once. The sample consisted of naive CD4+ T cells sorted from blood. Subset reported: CD45RA+ positively selected. The receptor set was obtained from a man aged 18-30 years in good health.

The chain couples TRBV7-3 to TRBJ2-7, with D perhaps TRBD2 (7 bases). This CDR3 has 15 residues. V lost 5 bases, J lost 0 bases, and 14 bases lay in between. CDR1 is SGHTA, CDR2 FQGTGA, per germline. CDR3 in DNA: TGTGCCAGCAGCCTCGGGGAGGGGGACTCCTACGAGCAGTACTTC. It translates to CASSLGEGDSYEQYF.

This rearrangement joins TRBV7-9 to TRBJ1-2; D might be TRBD1 (6 bases). The CDR3 is 11 residues long. The V gene lost 4 bases and the J gene lost 8 bases, with 8 bases spanning the gap. The germline gives CDR1 SEHNR, CDR2 FQNEAQ (reference sequence). CDR3 nucleotide sequence: TGTGCCAGCAGCTCAGGGGTCGGCTACACCTTC. Its translation: CASSSGVGYTF.

A remark on this clone: This specimen includes other DNA sequences encoding the same CDR3. The DNA for the CDR3 is TGTGCCAGCAGTTACGGGGGAGTTCACACTGAAGCTTTCTTT. This encodes CASSYGGVHTEAFF. The chain recombines TRBV6-5 with TRBJ1-1; a weak D match, TRBD1 (5 bases). V shed 2 bases and J shed 3 bases, with 10 bases lying between them. The germline V gene encodes CDR1 MNHEY and CDR2 SVGAGI. CDR3 length equals 14 residues.

This clone has just one count. The V and J genes are TRBV7-2 and TRBJ2-5; 11 bases align to TRBD2. This CDR3 spans 16 amino acids. Looked up from germline, CDR1 is SGHTA and CDR2 is FQGNSA. The V and J ends lost 0 bases and 5 bases, in that order; junction bases with no gene match: 5. In nucleotides, the CDR3 is TGTGCCAGCAGCTTAGCGCTAGCGGGAGGATTCGAGACCCAGTACTTC. Translation gives CASSLALAGGFETQYF.

V and J are TRBV29-1 and TRBJ2-1; tentatively, D is TRBD1 (5 bases). Trimming pared 4 bases from V and 4 bases from J, leaving 11 bases between. This CDR3 has 13 residues. Germline values: CDR1 SQVTM, CDR2 ANQGSEA. CDR3 residues: CSVVSRTYNEQFF. The DNA of the CDR3 is TGCAGCGTTGTATCCAGGACATACAATGAGCAGTTCTTC.

Note on this clone: The sample contains more than one DNA sequence encoding this CDR3. The chain joins TRBV9 to TRBJ2-3; no firm D call. The CDR3 length is 12 residues. Germline assignment: CDR1 SGDLS and CDR2 YYNGEE. The V gene lost 4 bases and the J gene lost 0 bases, with 3 bases spanning the gap. The CDR3 region is CASSRSTDTQYF. In nucleotides, the CDR3 is TGTGCCAGCAGCCGTAGCACAGATACGCAGTATTTT.

This clone was counted a single time. The rearrangement links TRBV11-2 to TRBJ2-1, with D perhaps TRBD2 (5 bases). With 3 bases removed from V and 2 bases from J, the gap between germline ends came to 11 bases. The CDR3 has 15 amino acids. The V gene's germline CDR1 is SGHAT and CDR2 FQNNGV. CDR3 in amino acids: CASSFGLGTYNEQFF. The CDR3 nucleotides are TGTGCCAGCAGCTTCGGACTGGGAACCTACAATGAGCAGTTCTTC.

This clone was found once. The identical CDR3 is also encoded by other nucleotide sequences in the sample. CDR3 sequence: CASSPGQGTDTQYF. As DNA, the CDR3 is TGTGCCAGCAGTCCCGGACAGGGGACAGATACGCAGTATTTT. The chain couples TRBV11-3 to TRBJ2-3; 9 bases align to TRBD1. This CDR3 is built from 14 residues. After removal of 6 bases from V and 3 bases from J, the junction contained 4 bases not matched to a gene. Germline CDR1 is SGHNT and CDR2 is YENEEA.

The chain joins TRBV6-1 to TRBJ1-2; a possible D gene is TRBD1 (5 bases). Trimming removed 1 base at V and 4 bases at J, with 13 bases between. The CDR3 has 15 amino acids. Germline V CDR1 and CDR2: MNHNS, SASEGT. CDR3 nucleotides: TGTGCCAGCAGTGAAGTTGGGGGGACTTCCTATGGCTACACCTTC. Translated: CASSEVGGTSYGYTF.

J is TRBJ1-4 and V is TRBV5-4, with 7 bases fitting TRBD1. The V gene end was trimmed by 2 bases and the J gene end by 5 bases; junction bases not matched to a gene: 9. CDR1 is SGHNT, CDR2 YYREEE, per germline (reference sequence). The CDR3 consists of 16 residues. Here the CDR3 reads CASSLISDRRNEKLFF. The CDR3 bases are TGTGCCAGCAGCTTAATTTCGGACAGGCGGAATGAAAAACTGTTTTTT.

This chain links TRBV5-1 with TRBJ2-5; 7 bases are shared with TRBD2. Germline loops: CDR1 SGHRS, CDR2 YFSETQ. The CDR3 is 14 amino acids. Unmatched junction bases numbered 4, after V lost 1 base and J lost 4 bases. The CDR3: CASSLTSVRETQYF. CDR3 nucleotides: TGCGCCAGCAGCTTGACTAGCGTTCGAGAGACCCAGTACTTC.

The V and J genes are TRBV19 and TRBJ1-1; perhaps TRBD1 as D (5 bases). With 8 bases removed from V and 0 bases from J, the gap between germline ends came to 16 bases. From germline, CDR1 is LNHDA and CDR2 SQIVND (reference sequence). The length of the CDR3 is 15 residues. The CDR3: CASGGIGMVNTEAFF. CDR3 coding DNA: TGTGCCAGTGGGGGGATAGGTATGGTGAACACTGAAGCTTTCTTT.

This clone was counted a single time. The V gene is TRBV30, the J gene TRBJ1-2, with D possibly matching TRBD1 (5 bases). The CDR3 covers 14 residues. From germline, CDR1 is GTSNPN and CDR2 SVGIG (reference sequence). V was clipped by 0 bases and J by 2 bases, with 10 bases between them. The DNA of the CDR3 is TGTGCCTGGAGTGTCGGGGGAGTCAACTATGGCTACACCTTC. It translates to CAWSVGGVNYGYTF.

V gene TRBV5-6 combines with J gene TRBJ2-5; D gene uncertain. The germline gives CDR1 SGHDT, CDR2 YYEEEE. The V end lost 2 bases, the J end lost 5 bases, and 13 bases lay between the germline ends. CDR3 length: 14 residues. As DNA, the CDR3 is TGTGCCAGCAGCTTTGATGCTATTTGGGAGACCCAGTACTTC. Protein: CASSFDAIWETQYF.

The chain has TRBV7-9 and TRBJ2-7; no clear D gene. The CDR3 is made up of 12 amino acids. Germline V gives CDR1 SEHNR, CDR2 FQNEAQ (reference sequence). V dropped 1 base and J dropped 5 bases, with 6 bases sitting between them. The CDR3 coding sequence is TGTGCCAGCAGCTTAGTGCCAGACGAGCAGTACTTC. It yields the protein CASSLVPDEQYF.